The T cell receptor (beta chain) under discussion was sequenced for a study of blood T cell repertoires in COVID-19. Study-wide background: Samples taken during acute and convalescent COVID-19 were collected in the United States, Italy and Spain.

The assay was immunoSEQ multiplex PCR, and TCRdb's table has in-frame clones only and misses some. The sample consists of roughly 57,000 clones, 90% to 95% of them appearing once. This receptor was taken from a human donor in a cohort sampled during active COVID-19. Sequencing was done on a sample of peripheral blood.

DNA of the CDR3: TGTGCCTGGAAACCTCTAAGGACAGGGGAAAGCGGTGAGCAGTTCTTC. This codes for CAWKPLRTGESGEQFF. The V call is TRBV30, the J call TRBJ2-1; 9 nucleotides line up with TRBD1. Germline V gives CDR1 GTSNPN, CDR2 SVGIG (reference sequence). This CDR3 is 16 amino acids long. The V and J ends lost 4 bases and 9 bases, in that order; junction bases with no gene match: 16.